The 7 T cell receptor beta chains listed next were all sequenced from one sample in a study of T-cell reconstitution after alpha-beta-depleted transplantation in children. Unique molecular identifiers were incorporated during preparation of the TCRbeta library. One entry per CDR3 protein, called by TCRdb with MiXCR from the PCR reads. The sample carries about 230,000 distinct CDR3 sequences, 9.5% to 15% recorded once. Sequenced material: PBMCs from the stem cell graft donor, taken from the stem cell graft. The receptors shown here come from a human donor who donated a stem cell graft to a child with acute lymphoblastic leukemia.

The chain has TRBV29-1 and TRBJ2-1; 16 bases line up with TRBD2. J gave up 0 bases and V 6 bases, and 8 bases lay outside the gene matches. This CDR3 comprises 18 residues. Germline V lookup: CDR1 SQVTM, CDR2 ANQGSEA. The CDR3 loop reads CSVEGGLAGGGSYNEQFF. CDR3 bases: TGCAGCGTCGAGGGGGGACTAGCGGGGGGGGGCTCCTACAATGAGCAGTTCTTC.

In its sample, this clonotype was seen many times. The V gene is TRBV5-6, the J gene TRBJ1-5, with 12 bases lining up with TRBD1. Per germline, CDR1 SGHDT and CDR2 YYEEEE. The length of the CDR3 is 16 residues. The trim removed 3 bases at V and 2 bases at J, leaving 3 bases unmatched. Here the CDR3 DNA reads TGTGCCAGCAGCTGGGGACAGGGGGCTGGCAATCAGCCCCAGCATTTT. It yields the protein CASSWGQGAGNQPQHF. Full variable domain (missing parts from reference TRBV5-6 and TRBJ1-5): DAGVTQSPTHLIKTRGQQVTLRCSPKSGHDTVSWYQQALGQGPQFIFQYYEEEERQRGNFPDRFSGHQFPNYSSELNVNALLLGDSALYLCASSWGQGAGNQPQHFGDGTRLSIL.

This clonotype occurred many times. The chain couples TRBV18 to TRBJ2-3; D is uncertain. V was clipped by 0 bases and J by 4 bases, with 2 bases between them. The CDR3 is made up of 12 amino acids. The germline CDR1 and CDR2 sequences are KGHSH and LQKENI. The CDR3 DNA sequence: TGTGCCAGCTCACCACCTTCAGATACGCAGTATTTT. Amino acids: CASSPPSDTQYF.

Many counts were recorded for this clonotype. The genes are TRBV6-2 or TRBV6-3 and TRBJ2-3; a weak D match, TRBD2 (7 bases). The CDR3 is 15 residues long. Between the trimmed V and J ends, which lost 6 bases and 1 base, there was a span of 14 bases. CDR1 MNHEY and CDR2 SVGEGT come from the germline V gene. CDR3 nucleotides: TGTGCCAGCAGATCCCCGGGGGGCGGCACAGATACGCAGTATTTT. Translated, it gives CASRSPGGGTDTQYF.

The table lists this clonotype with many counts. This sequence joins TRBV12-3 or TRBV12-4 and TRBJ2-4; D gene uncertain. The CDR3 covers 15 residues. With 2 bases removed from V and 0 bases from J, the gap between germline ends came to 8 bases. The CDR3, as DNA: TGTGCCAGCAGTTTATATAACAGAGCCAAAAACATTCAGTACTTC. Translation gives CASSLYNRAKNIQYF.

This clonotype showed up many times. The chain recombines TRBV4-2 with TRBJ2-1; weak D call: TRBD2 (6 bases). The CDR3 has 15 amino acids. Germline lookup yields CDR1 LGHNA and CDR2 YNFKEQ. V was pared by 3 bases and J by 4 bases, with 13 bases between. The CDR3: CASSQSSVLYNEQFF. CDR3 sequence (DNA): TGTGCCAGCAGCCAGTCTAGCGTTCTTTACAATGAGCAGTTCTTC.

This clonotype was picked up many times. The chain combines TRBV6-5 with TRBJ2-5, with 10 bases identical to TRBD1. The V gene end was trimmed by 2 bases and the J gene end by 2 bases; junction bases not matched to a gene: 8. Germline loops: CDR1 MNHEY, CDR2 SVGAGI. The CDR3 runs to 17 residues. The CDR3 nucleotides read TGTGCCAGCAGTTACAGTTGGACAGGGGGGCGACAAGAGACCCAGTACTTC. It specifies CASSYSWTGGRQETQYF.